This T cell receptor (beta chain) originates from a study of cytomegalovirus exposure and HLA in healthy donors. Looking at the study overall: There were 100 million to 130 million unique TCR beta sequences, drawn from about 190 million T cells, in an earlier analysis. General study points: A later analysis showed that HLA-associated TCR beta chains had undergone more clonal expansion than equally common others. Most TCRs appeared rarely, but some public TCRs recurred in many donors.

J gave up 5 bases and V 5 bases, and 4 bases lay outside the gene matches. CDR1 and CDR2 (germline): MDHEN, SYDVKM. This CDR3 comprises 14 residues. In the PCR, 60 Vbeta and 13 Jbeta primers were used. TCRdb keeps only in-frame clones here, not all; method: immunoSEQ multiplex PCR. In the table there are around 120,000 clones, 55% to 65% of which are singletons. In its sample, this clone was seen a few times. What it binds is not known. This chain links TRBV28 with TRBJ2-1; the match to TRBD1 covers 9 bases. This sequence originates from a man in his forties in good health and CMV-seropositive. The sequencing sample was made of PBMCs. The CDR3 is CASSPGDRDNEQFF. CDR3 DNA: TGTGCCAGCAGTCCGGGGGACAGGGACAATGAGCAGTTCTTC.